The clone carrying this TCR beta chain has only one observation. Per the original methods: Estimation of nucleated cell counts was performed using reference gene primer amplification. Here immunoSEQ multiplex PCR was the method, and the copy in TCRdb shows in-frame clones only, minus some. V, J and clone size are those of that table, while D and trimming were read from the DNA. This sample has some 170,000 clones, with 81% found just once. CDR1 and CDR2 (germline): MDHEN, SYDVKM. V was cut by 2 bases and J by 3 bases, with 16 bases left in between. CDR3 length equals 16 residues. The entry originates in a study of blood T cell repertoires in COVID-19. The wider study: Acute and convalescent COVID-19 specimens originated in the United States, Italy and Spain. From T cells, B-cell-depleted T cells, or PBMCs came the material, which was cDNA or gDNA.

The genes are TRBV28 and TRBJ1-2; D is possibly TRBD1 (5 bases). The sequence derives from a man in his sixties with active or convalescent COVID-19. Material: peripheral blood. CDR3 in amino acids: CASSLGGLGGDYGYTF. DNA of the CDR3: TGTGCCAGCAGTTTAGGGGGGTTGGGAGGGGACTATGGCTACACCTTC.